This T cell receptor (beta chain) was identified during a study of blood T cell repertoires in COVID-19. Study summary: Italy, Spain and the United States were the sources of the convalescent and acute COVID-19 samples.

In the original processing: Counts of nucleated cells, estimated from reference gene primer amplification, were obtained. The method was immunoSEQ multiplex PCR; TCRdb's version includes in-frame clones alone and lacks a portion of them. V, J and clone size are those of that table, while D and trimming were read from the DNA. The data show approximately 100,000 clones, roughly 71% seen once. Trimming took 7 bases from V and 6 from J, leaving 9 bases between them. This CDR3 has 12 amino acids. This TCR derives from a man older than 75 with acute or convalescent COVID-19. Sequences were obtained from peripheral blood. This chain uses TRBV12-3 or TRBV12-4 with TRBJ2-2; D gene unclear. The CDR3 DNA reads TGTGCCAGCATATTTCGGTCCGGGGAGCTGTTTTTT. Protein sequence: CASIFRSGELFF.